These T cell receptor beta chains were read from a single sample in a study of blood T cells in healthy people across ages. TCRdb used MiXCR to reprocess the 5' RACE reads, holding one entry per CDR3 protein. The table lists about 1.5 million distinct CDR3 sequences, 40% to 50% of them singletons, with 7.9% in the top ten. What was sequenced was blood. These receptors were taken from a young woman in good health. Both conserved end residues are part of each CDR3. The D gene is left open where the match is weak. The size entry is marked missing in some rows and otherwise reads once, few, many or a size class.

>-|TRBJ2-1|-|TRBV20-1
TGCAGTGTAGACTCGATCGATGAGCAGTTCTTC
CSVDSIDEQFF
>-|TRBJ2-2|TRBD2|TRBV5-1
TGCGCCAGCAGCCATAAACGAGACGGGAGGGGCACCGGGGAGCTGTTTTTT
CASSHKRDGRGTGELFF
>-|TRBJ2-3|-|TRBV7-3
TGTGCCAGCAGCCCGTTCAGGGTAGGTTCGGGAGTGGCAACGCGGGATACGCAGTATTTT
CASSPFRVGSGVATRDTQYF
>-|TRBJ2-2|TRBD2|TRBV25-1
TGTGCCAGCAGTGAAACGGGAGGGGGCACCGGGGAGCTGTTTTTT
CASSETGGGTGELFF
>few|TRBJ2-7|TRBD1|TRBV20-1
TGCAGTGCACTCTCGGGACAGCTACTGCCTCTTTACGAGCAGTACTTC
CSALSGQLLPLYEQYF
>-|TRBJ1-6|TRBD1|TRBV9
TGTGCCAGCAGTGACGGACAGGGAAGATCACCCCTCCACTTT
CASSDGQGRSPLHF
>few|TRBJ2-5|TRBD2|TRBV5-1
TGCGCCAGCAGCTTGCGGGCTAGCGGGGGTCAAGAGACCCAGTACTTC
CASSLRASGGQETQYF
>-|TRBJ1-1|-|TRBV3-1
TGTGCCAGCAGCCAAACCCGCCAGGGTGAAGCTTTCTTT
CASSQTRQGEAFF
>few|TRBJ2-5|-|TRBV6-5
TGTGCCAGCAGAGGGTCAGGGTTAGAGACCCAGTACTTC
CASRGSGLETQYF
>few|TRBJ2-1|-|TRBV7-3
TGTGCCAGCAGCCTGCAAGGGGGTACATTCGGGAATGAGCAGTTCTTC
CASSLQGGTFGNEQFF
>many|TRBJ2-1|TRBD2|TRBV6-1
TGTGCCAGCAGCCGACTAGCGGGAGGGCTTAGCTCCTACAATGAGCAGTTCTTC
CASSRLAGGLSSYNEQFF
>-|TRBJ2-3|TRBD2|TRBV7-3
TGTGCCAGCAGCCAGGGACTAAGTATGAATACAGATACGCAGTATTTT
CASSQGLSMNTDTQYF
>few|TRBJ2-2|-|TRBV5-1
TGCGCCAGCAGAGGTACAGGAGCCTACACCGGGGAGCTGTTTTTT
CASRGTGAYTGELFF
>-|TRBJ2-7|TRBD2|TRBV28
TGTGCCAGCGATGGATCGACTAGCGGGGGCTACGAGCAGTACTTC
CASDGSTSGGYEQYF
>once|TRBJ1-3|-|TRBV9
TGTGCCAGCAGCGTAGGTGAAGGAAGCACTGGAAACACCATATATTTT
CASSVGEGSTGNTIYF
>few|TRBJ1-1|TRBD1|TRBV29-1
TGCAGCGTTGAAGATGGGACAGGGGGGGACACTGAAGCTTTCTTT
CSVEDGTGGDTEAFF
>-|TRBJ2-4|-|TRBV28
TGTGCCAGCAGTTTCTTGTCTAGCGCTCAAAACATTCAGTACTTC
CASSFLSSAQNIQYF
>few|TRBJ2-5|-|TRBV25-1
TGTGCCAGCAGTGAAGTGGCACCGGAGACCCAGTACTTC
CASSEVAPETQYF
>-|TRBJ2-1|-|TRBV4-1
TGCGCCAGCAGCCAAGGGGGGGACCCCTGGAATGAGCAGTTCTTC
CASSQGGDPWNEQFF
>-|TRBJ2-1|TRBD2|TRBV20-1
TGCAGTGCTAGAGATCCAGCGGGGGGGTCGTACAATGAGCAGTTCTTC
CSARDPAGGSYNEQFF
>-|TRBJ1-6|TRBD1|TRBV6-2/TRBV6-3
TGTGCCAGCAGTTCAGACAGGGCCGAGTACTATAGTTCACCCCCCCACTTT
CASSSDRAEYYSSPPHF
>few|TRBJ2-4|-|TRBV28
TGTGCCAGCAGATACCGGGACAAAGGATGGCAGTACTTC
CASRYRDKGWQYF
>-|TRBJ2-1|TRBD1|TRBV20-1
TGCAGTGCTAGAGACCCCCAGGGGGCCCTAAACAATGAGCAGTTCTTC
CSARDPQGALNNEQFF
>-|TRBJ2-7|-|TRBV6-1
TGTGCCAGCAGTGAAGAAGGGGGGGTCTACGAGCAGTACTTC
CASSEEGGVYEQYF
>-|TRBJ2-1|TRBD2|TRBV12-3/TRBV12-4
TGTGCCAGCAGTTTAGCAGGCGGGAGCGGCTCCTACAATGAGCAGTTCTTC
CASSLAGGSGSYNEQFF
>-|TRBJ1-4|TRBD1|TRBV27
TGTGCCAGCAGCAAGACAGGGGGTCGAGAAAAACTGTTTTTT
CASSKTGGREKLFF
>-|TRBJ2-7|-|TRBV5-1
TGCGCCAGCAGCGGGGGGACGGCTTCCGCGGCCTACGAGCAGTACTTC
CASSGGTASAAYEQYF
>-|TRBJ2-7|TRBD2|TRBV6-5
TGTGCCACCTGGGAGGGACTAGAGGCAGATGAGCAGTACTTC
CATWEGLEADEQYF
>-|TRBJ2-2|TRBD2|TRBV6-1
TGTGTCAGCAGCCTAGCGGGATTAGGGGAGCTGTTTTTT
CVSSLAGLGELFF
>few|TRBJ1-4|-|TRBV10-3
TGTGCCATCAGTGAGAGCGGGGTCATGAATGAAAAACTGTTTTTT
CAISESGVMNEKLFF
>few|TRBJ2-7|TRBD2|TRBV6-2/TRBV6-3
TGTGCCAGCACCACACCTACTCGCGGGAGTTCCTACGAGCAGTACTTC
CASTTPTRGSSYEQYF
>-|TRBJ2-1|-|TRBV5-1
TGCGCCAGCGGCTTGGATCCTAGTGGGGATGAGCAGTTCTTC
CASGLDPSGDEQFF
>once|TRBJ2-1|-|TRBV9
TGTGCCAGCAGCACCCGGGGCCTACCTACAAGCTCCTACAATGAGCAGTTCTTC
CASSTRGLPTSSYNEQFF
>few|TRBJ2-3|-|TRBV27
TGTGCCAGCAGTTTATGGGCCACAGATACGCAGTATTTT
CASSLWATDTQYF
>-|TRBJ1-2|-|TRBV6-5
TGTGCCAGCAGAGCCGAACCAGGGGTGGGTGGCTACACCTTC
CASRAEPGVGGYTF
>few|TRBJ2-1|TRBD1|TRBV27
TGTGCCAGCAGTGCCGGGACAGGGCCTTACAATGAGCAGTTCTTC
CASSAGTGPYNEQFF
>few|TRBJ1-5|-|TRBV7-6
TGTGCCAGCAGTCACGGTGGGGGAAACCAGCCCCAGCATTTT
CASSHGGGNQPQHF
>-|TRBJ2-5|-|TRBV13
TGTGCCAGCAGCTTCCCCGCGCTGGAGGGCGATGAGCAGTACTTC
CASSFPALEGDEQYF
>-|TRBJ2-7|TRBD2|TRBV3-1
TGTGCCAGCAGCAAGAATACCGGGACTAGCGGGAGCTCCTACGAGCAGTACTTC
CASSKNTGTSGSSYEQYF
>-|TRBJ2-5|TRBD2|TRBV10-3
TGTGCCACCCGTGCTAGCGGGGGTCTGGCTGAGCAGTACTTC
CATRASGGLAEQYF
>few|TRBJ2-7|-|TRBV6-5
TGTGCCAGCAGTACAGAAGTGATCGCCTACGAGCAGTACTTC
CASSTEVIAYEQYF
>few|TRBJ2-1|-|TRBV7-2
TGTGCCAGCAGCTTAGGGTTTACAATGCATGAGCAGTTCTTC
CASSLGFTMHEQFF
>-|TRBJ1-2|TRBD1|TRBV27
TGTGCCAGCAGTTTAAGGGGGCTCGGCTATGGCTACACCTTC
CASSLRGLGYGYTF
>few|TRBJ2-5|TRBD2|TRBV2
TGTGCCGAAGGGGCTAGCGGAACGGAGACCCAGTACTTC
CAEGASGTETQYF